A single sample gave rise to the 8 T cell receptor beta chains below, sequenced in a study of vaccination and CD4 T cells after COVID-19. No cognate antigen is known for these TCRs. Regarding treatment: roughly nine-day PBMC culture with coronavirus spike peptide pools or control peptides (ViraFEST assay). Oncomine TCR Beta short-read sequencing was applied to DNA from cultured CD4+ T cells. TCRdb redid the calling of the PCR reads with MiXCR, one entry per CDR3 protein. The sample records approximately 11,000 distinct CDR3 sequences, 45% to 70% being singletons. The specimen sequenced was CD4+ T cells from blood, cultured in vitro. These receptor sequences come from a human donor who had recovered from COVID-19.

This sequence joins TRBV2 and TRBJ2-5, with TRBD2 as a possible D gene (6 bases). The CDR3 has 10 amino acids. Trimming took off 11 bases at V and 2 bases at J, with 6 bases between the two ends. Germline V gives CDR1 SNHLY, CDR2 FYNNEI. The CDR3 DNA is TGTGCCGGGGGGCAAGAGACCCAGTACTTC. This translates into CAGGQETQYF.

The chain uses TRBV7-9 and TRBJ1-1, with a weak D call TRBD1 (5 bases). The CDR3 is made up of 15 amino acids. Per germline, CDR1 SEHNR and CDR2 FQNEAQ (reference sequence). Trimming left V 3 bases short and J 1 base short, with 12 bases between. As DNA, the CDR3 is TGTGCCAGCAGCTTCTTAGTTGGGGGGAACACTGAAGCTTTCTTT. It codes for CASSFLVGGNTEAFF.

The CDR3 DNA reads as TGTGCCAGCTCCTCAAGACAGGACAATCAGCCCCAGCATTTT. This gives the protein CASSSRQDNQPQHF. V gene TRBV18 combines with J gene TRBJ1-5; D perhaps matches TRBD1 (6 bases). The CDR3 is made up of 14 amino acids. CDR1 and CDR2 from the germline V gene are KGHSH and LQKENI. V was trimmed by 6 bases and J by 3 bases, leaving 12 bases between them. The complete variable domain, with remaining parts taken from reference TRBV18 and TRBJ1-5, reads NAGVMQNPRHLVRRRGQEARLRCSPMKGHSHVYWYRQLPEEGLKFMVYLQKENIIDESGMPKERFSAEFPKEGPSILRIQQVVRGDSAAYFCASSSRQDNQPQHFGDGTRLSIL.

This rearrangement joins TRBV6-1 to TRBJ2-1; no reliable D call. The CDR3 is made up of 16 amino acids. V gave up 2 bases and J gave up 9 bases, with 20 bases separating them. Per germline, CDR1 MNHNS and CDR2 SASEGT. CDR3: CASSERVSPIMGEQFF. CDR3 coding DNA: TGTGCCAGCAGTGAAAGGGTGTCCCCTATTATGGGTGAGCAGTTCTTC.

The chain carries TRBV19 and TRBJ2-3; 9 bases map to TRBD2. This CDR3 contains 16 residues. V shed 6 bases and J 0 bases; nucleotides not matched to a gene: 7. Germline values: CDR1 LNHDA, CDR2 SQIVND (reference sequence). The chain's CDR3 is CASSTGTSLSTDTQYF. The CDR3 region has the DNA TGTGCCAGTAGCACTGGGACTAGCCTTAGCACAGATACGCAGTATTTT.

The chain is built from TRBV24-1 and TRBJ2-3, with TRBD1 matching over 10 bases. From germline, CDR1 is KGHDR and CDR2 SFDVKD. The CDR3 has 17 amino acids. The ends lost 9 bases at V and 5 bases at J; junction bases unmatched: 16. The CDR3 DNA reads TGTGCCACCTCTTCCGGGACAGGGGTATTTTCGGGAGATACGCAGTATTTT. Encoded protein: CATSSGTGVFSGDTQYF.

CDR3 nucleotides: TGCGCCAGCAGGTCGGGCGGCGGAGATACGCAGTATTTT. Encoded protein: CASRSGGGDTQYF. The chain combines TRBV5-1 with TRBJ2-3; D not resolved. This CDR3 is 13 amino acids long. Trimming removed 5 bases at V and 5 bases at J, with 12 bases between. Germline V gene sequence: CDR1 SGHRS, CDR2 YFSETQ. Together with reference TRBV5-1 and TRBJ2-3, the CDR3 gives the full variable domain: KAGVTQTPRYLIKTRGQQVTLSCSPISGHRSVSWYQQTPGQGLQFLFEYFSETQRNKGNFPGRFSGRQFSNSRSEMNVSTLELGDSALYLCASRSGGGDTQYFGPGTRLTVL.

This clonotype counts as medium-sized (0.01 to 0.1%). This chain connects TRBV12-3 or TRBV12-4 to TRBJ1-2, with 8 positions matching TRBD1. The CDR3 sequence is 16 residues long. Unmatched junction bases numbered 8, after V lost 5 bases and J lost 0 bases. CDR3 coding DNA: TGTGCCAGCAGTCCGCGACAGGGGTTGACTAACTATGGCTACACCTTC. Amino acid sequence: CASSPRQGLTNYGYTF.